The 28 T cell receptor beta chains listed next were all sequenced from one sample in a study of shared clonotypes between healthy human individuals. Profiled with immunoSEQ multiplex PCR; TCRdb holds only in-frame clones, not every one. Of 850,000 to 1,100,000 clones listed, 60% to 85% are singletons. Sequenced: memory CD4+ T cells from PBMCs. The sample's subset: CD45RA-negative fraction. These receptors were collected from a man between 18 and 29 years old in good health. Some clones in this sample may be carry-over from other donors' samples.

This rearrangement joins TRBV4-1 to TRBJ1-1, with 7 bases matching TRBD1. The J segment lost 4 bases and the V segment lost 8 bases, leaving 7 bases of the junction unmatched. The CDR3 consists of 13 residues. Germline lookup yields CDR1 MGHRA and CDR2 YSYEKL. The CDR3 spells CASDSGGTTEAFF. In DNA, the CDR3 is TGCGCCAGCGACTCAGGGGGAACCACTGAAGCTTTCTTT.

The chain is built from TRBV27 and TRBJ1-2; 8 nucleotides line up with TRBD1. V shed 6 bases, J shed 6 bases, and the junction held 9 bases outside the gene matches. In germline, CDR1 is MNHEY, CDR2 SMNVEV (reference sequence). CDR3 size: 14 residues. The CDR3 DNA follows: TGTGCCAGCAGGGACAGGGAACTAAGGGATGGCTACACCTTC. It yields the protein CASRDRELRDGYTF.

In its sample, this clone was seen a few times. The CDR3 DNA reads as TGTGCCTGGTCAGGCAGAGACGAGCAGTACTTC. Translation gives CAWSGRDEQYF. The chain is built from TRBV30 and TRBJ2-5; no clear D gene. Near its end, the DNA agrees better with TRBJ2-7, so the J call may be wrong. The CDR3 loop spans 11 amino acids. Germline CDR1 GTSNPN, CDR2 SVGIG (reference sequence).

The chain links TRBV1 to TRBJ2-2; the DNA was not compared with TRBD2, the D call given in the table. TRBV1 is flagged as a pseudogene. This CDR3 comprises 18 residues. DNA of the CDR3: TGCACCAGCAGCCACCAAATAGCGGGGAACGAAATTACCGGGGAGCTGTTTTTT. It specifies CTSSHQIAGNEITGELFF.

V is TRBV7-9 and J is TRBJ1-1; 11 nucleotides agree with TRBD1. Germline-derived CDR1 and CDR2 are SEHNR and FQNEAQ (reference sequence). V trimming: 3 bases; J trimming: 11 bases; junction bases outside the gene matches: 5. This CDR3 contains 13 residues. The CDR3 coding sequence is TGTGCCAGCAGCTTCGGGACAGGGGGGAAGGCTTTCTTT. As protein: CASSFGTGGKAFF.

The V and J genes are TRBV5-1 and TRBJ2-6, with a weak D call TRBD2 (5 bases). The CDR3 is made up of 14 amino acids. Trimming shortened V by 5 bases and J by 8 bases, and 14 bases separated the two germline ends. Germline values: CDR1 SGHRS, CDR2 YFSETQ. In DNA form, the CDR3 reads TGCGCCAGCAGTATGGAGGCCGGGACCAACGTCCTGACTTTC. Translated, it gives CASSMEAGTNVLTF.

The chain employs TRBV27 and TRBJ1-5; 8 bases fit TRBD1. Germline values: CDR1 MNHEY, CDR2 SMNVEV (reference sequence). The CDR3 spans 13 residues. V lost 5 bases to trimming and J lost 7 bases; unmatched junction nucleotides: 4. CDR3: CASSPTGGQPQHF. In DNA form, the CDR3 reads TGTGCCAGCAGTCCTACAGGGGGGCAGCCCCAGCATTTT.

The chain has TRBV30 and TRBJ1-2; D is perhaps TRBD1 (5 bases). The CDR3 runs to 15 residues. CDR1 is GTSNPN, CDR2 SVGIG, per germline (reference sequence). The ends were cut back, 0 bases at V and 0 bases at J, with 11 bases in the middle. This CDR3 is CAWSVRGGANYGYTF. The CDR3 DNA follows: TGTGCCTGGAGTGTACGGGGGGGAGCTAACTATGGCTACACCTTC.

This chain connects TRBV5-5 to TRBJ1-1; TRBD1 is a possible D gene (6 bases). The ends were cut back, 1 base at V and 9 bases at J, with 19 bases in the middle. The CDR3 is 15 amino acids. Germline-derived CDR1 and CDR2 are SGHKS and YYEKEE (reference sequence). The CDR3 coding sequence is TGTGCCAGCAGCTTGAATCAGGGCCAGGGGCTCAAAGCTTTCTTT. Translation gives CASSLNQGQGLKAFF.

Comment on this clone: A much larger clone differs by one base, so this may be a read error. Other nucleotide sequences in the sample specify the same CDR3. J is TRBJ1-1 and V is TRBV6-1; possibly TRBD1 for D (5 bases). The CDR3 has 13 residues. In germline, CDR1 is MNHNS, CDR2 SASEGT. The CDR3 sequence: CASRDTGGTEAFF. The CDR3 coding sequence is TGTGCCAGCAGGGACACGGGAGGCACTGAGGCTTTCTTT.

The V gene is TRBV29-1, the J gene TRBJ2-1, with TRBD1 identical over 7 bases. In germline, CDR1 is SQVTM, CDR2 ANQGSEA. V trimming: 4 bases; J trimming: 6 bases; junction bases outside the gene matches: 6. The length of the CDR3 is 13 residues. In DNA form, the CDR3 reads TGCAGCGTTGGAAGGGGGCCCCTCAATGAGCAGTTCTTC. Translated: CSVGRGPLNEQFF.

The J gene is TRBJ2-5, the V gene TRBV5-1; 7 bases are shared with TRBD1. CDR1 and CDR2 from the germline V gene are SGHRS and YFSETQ. The trim removed 7 bases at V and 3 bases at J, leaving 6 bases unmatched. The CDR3 runs 13 residues. The CDR3 DNA reads TGCGCCAGCGGGGACAGTCAAAAAGAGACCCAGTACTTC. Amino acid sequence: CASGDSQKETQYF.

About this clone itself: This is likely an artifact of a read error, given a far larger clone one base away. The gene calls are TRBV27 and TRBJ2-7; TRBD2 aligns across 9 bases. Trimming at V came to 6 bases and at J to 0 bases, leaving 3 bases not matched to a gene. Germline assignment: CDR1 MNHEY and CDR2 SMNVEV (reference sequence). There are 14 residues in the CDR3. The DNA of the CDR3 is TGTGCCAGCAGGTTTAGCGGGAGCTCCTACGAGCAGTACTTC. It codes for CASRFSGSSYEQYF.

This rearrangement joins TRBV9 to TRBJ2-4; no clear D. CDR1 and CDR2 from the germline V gene are SGDLS and YYNGEE. V was shortened by 0 bases and J by 0 bases, with 13 bases between the two germline ends. There are 17 residues in the CDR3. The CDR3 coding sequence is TGTGCCAGCAGCGTAGGTGTCCAATCCCTAGCCAAAAACATTCAGTACTTC. It translates to CASSVGVQSLAKNIQYF. The full variable domain, rest sourced from reference TRBV9 and TRBJ2-4, is DSGVTQTPKHLITATGQRVTLRCSPRSGDLSVYWYQQSLDQGLQFLIQYYNGEERAKGNILERFSAQQFPDLHSELNLSSLELGDSALYFCASSVGVQSLAKNIQYFGAGTRLSVL.

CDR3 region: CASSQGAGSEKLFF. The CDR3 coding sequence is TGTGCCAGCTCTCAGGGGGCGGGGAGTGAAAAACTGTTTTTT. The chain links TRBV27 to TRBJ1-4; TRBD1 agrees at 8 bases. J was trimmed by 7 bases and V by 8 bases; bases with no gene match: 9. The CDR3 length is 14 residues. CDR1 and CDR2 from the germline V gene are MNHEY and SMNVEV (reference sequence).

This chain joins TRBV5-1 and TRBJ1-2, with TRBD1 identical over 8 bases. Germline CDR1 reads SGHRS; CDR2 reads YFSETQ. The CDR3 loop spans 13 amino acids. V lost 6 bases and J lost 3; bases outside the gene matches: 4. The CDR3 DNA reads as TGCGCCAGCATGGGACAGGATCACTATGGCTACACCTTC. This encodes CASMGQDHYGYTF.

This clone was seen a handful of times. The V call is TRBV14, the J call TRBJ2-1; D remains ambiguous. Germline loops: CDR1 SGHDN, CDR2 FVKESK. Trimming stripped 0 bases from V and 2 bases from J, with 8 bases between. This CDR3 region has 15 residues. This CDR3 reads CASSQESPAYNEQFF. Here the CDR3 DNA reads TGTGCCAGCAGCCAAGAAAGTCCAGCCTACAATGAGCAGTTCTTC.

The chain is built from TRBV7-9 and TRBJ1-3; 8 bases align to TRBD1. The germline V gene encodes CDR1 SEHNR and CDR2 FQNEAQ (reference sequence). Trimming took 2 bases from V and 2 from J; bases not matched to a gene: 5. CDR3 length equals 16 residues. The CDR3 DNA is TGTGCCAGCAGCTTACAGGGGGCCGGGGCTGGAAACACCATATATTTT. Residues: CASSLQGAGAGNTIYF.

V gene TRBV6-5 combines with J gene TRBJ2-1, with 10 bases matching TRBD2. V dropped 0 bases and J dropped 9; count of bases not matched to a gene: 5. Germline V gene lookup returns CDR1 MNHEY and CDR2 SVGAGI. This CDR3 spans 15 amino acids. CDR3 amino acids: CASSYSSGGRVEQFF. CDR3 nucleotide sequence: TGTGCCAGCAGTTACTCTAGCGGGGGGAGGGTTGAGCAGTTCTTC.

As concerns this clone: A much larger clone lies one base from this, so it may be a read error. The chain links TRBV5-4 to TRBJ1-3; tentative D call: TRBD1 (5 bases). This CDR3 has 15 residues. Germline V gene data show CDR1 as SGHNT and CDR2 as YYREEE (reference sequence). V shed 4 bases and J shed 0 bases, with 11 bases lying between them. CDR3 sequence: CASSPGTTSGNTIYF. The CDR3 coding sequence is TGTGCCAGCAGCCCAGGGACTACCTCTGGAAACACCATATATTTT. The full variable domain, completed using reference TRBV5-4 and TRBJ1-3, is ETGVTQSPTHLIKTRGQQVTLRCSSQSGHNTVSWYQQALGQGPQFIFQYYREEENGRGNFPPRFSGLQFPNYSSELNVNALELDDSALYLCASSPGTTSGNTIYFGEGSWLTVV.

The rearrangement joins TRBV28 to TRBJ2-7; 13 nucleotides line up with TRBD2. The trim removed 1 base at V and 4 bases at J, leaving 4 bases unmatched. The CDR3 totals 16 residues. Germline CDR1 reads MDHEN; CDR2 reads SYDVKM. The CDR3 nucleotides read TGTGCCAGCAGTTTATACGGACTAGCGGGGGTATACGAGCAGTACTTC. Protein product: CASSLYGLAGVYEQYF.

The J gene is TRBJ2-3, the V gene TRBV7-9, with 9 bases identical to TRBD2. V lost 2 bases to trimming and J lost 3 bases; unmatched junction nucleotides: 6. The germline V gene encodes CDR1 SEHNR and CDR2 FQNEAQ (reference sequence). This CDR3 has 16 amino acids. The CDR3 DNA is TGTGCCAGCAGCTTATCTAGCGGGATCGGAACAGATACGCAGTATTTT. It codes for CASSLSSGIGTDTQYF.

The J gene is TRBJ1-2, the V gene TRBV20-1; unclear D gene. V was cut by 2 bases and J by 10 bases, with 8 bases left in between. The CDR3 consists of 10 residues. Germline lookup yields CDR1 DFQATT and CDR2 SNEGSKA (reference sequence). The CDR3 DNA is TGCAGTGCTAGATGGGGAGACTACACCTTC. Translating gives CSARWGDYTF.

The rearrangement joins TRBV4-2 to TRBJ1-1; D ambiguous. CDR3 size: 15 residues. Trimming stripped 1 base from V and 0 bases from J, with 9 bases between. CDR1 and CDR2 from the germline V gene are LGHNA and YNFKEQ. CDR3 DNA sequence: TGTGCCAGCAGCCAAGGTGTCCTGATGAACACTGAAGCTTTCTTT. Protein sequence: CASSQGVLMNTEAFF.

The sample holds many counts of this clone. The V call is TRBV30, the J call TRBJ1-1, with D unclear. Germline CDR1 reads GTSNPN; CDR2 reads SVGIG (reference sequence). V gave up 2 bases and J gave up 0 bases, with 7 bases separating them. The CDR3 is 13 amino acids. This CDR3 is CAWSRQVNTEAFF. The CDR3 DNA sequence: TGTGCCTGGAGTAGACAAGTGAACACTGAAGCTTTCTTT.

This clone has a handful of counts. V gene TRBV30 combines with J gene TRBJ2-5; 10 nucleotides align to TRBD2. Per the germline V gene, CDR1 is GTSNPN and CDR2 is SVGIG (reference sequence). V was pared by 3 bases and J by 1 base, with 5 bases of the junction left unmatched. The CDR3 covers 15 residues. The CDR3 sequence: CAWRTGLAAQETQYF. The CDR3 DNA follows: TGTGCCTGGAGGACAGGACTAGCGGCCCAAGAGACCCAGTACTTC.

This chain connects TRBV29-1 to TRBJ2-5; TRBD1 agrees at 8 bases. The CDR3 is made up of 15 amino acids. The V gene end was trimmed by 4 bases and the J gene end by 1 base; junction bases not matched to a gene: 8. In germline, CDR1 is SQVTM, CDR2 ANQGSEA. The CDR3 DNA reads TGCAGCGTTGCAAAGACAGGGGTATTCCAAGAGACCCAGTACTTC. Protein: CSVAKTGVFQETQYF.

The genes are TRBV28 and TRBJ2-5; 8 nucleotides align to TRBD2. Looked up from germline, CDR1 is MDHEN and CDR2 is SYDVKM. V was clipped by 6 bases and J by 2 bases; unmatched bases: 11. The CDR3 has 16 amino acids. CDR3 bases: TGTGCCAGCAGGTCACCTAGCGGGTGGAATCAAGAGACCCAGTACTTC. It is translated as CASRSPSGWNQETQYF. Variable domain in full (rest from reference TRBV28 and TRBJ2-5): DVKVTQSSRYLVKRTGEKVFLECVQDMDHENMFWYRQDPGLGLRLIYFSYDVKMKEKGDIPEGYSVSREKKERFSLILESASTNQTSMYLCASRSPSGWNQETQYFGPGTRLLVL.